What follows are 26 T cell receptor beta chains derived from one specimen sequenced in a study of OX40 agonist ivuxolimab in advanced cancers. The data were produced by immunoSEQ multiplex PCR, yet TCRdb's version contains in-frame clones alone and is incomplete. This sample carries under 85,000 clones, roughly nine tenths of them seen once, and the ten largest clones take 4.8%. Sequenced here: CD4+ or CD8+ T cells sorted from blood, sampled in a trial of the OX40 agonist ivuxolimab. The receptors come from an adult with an advanced solid tumor such as melanoma, head and neck, liver or kidney cancer.

The chain uses TRBV28 and TRBJ2-1; TRBD2 matches 8 bases. The V and J ends lost 5 bases and 10 bases, in that order; junction bases with no gene match: 10. The V gene's germline CDR1 is MDHEN and CDR2 SYDVKM. This CDR3 has 14 residues. For the CDR3, the DNA is TGTGCCAGCAGTCCCCCCCTACTAGCGGCGGAGCAGTTCTTC. It translates to CASSPPLLAAEQFF.

The chain recombines TRBV29-1 with TRBJ2-1; no definite D call. V was cut by 2 bases and J by 7 bases, with 6 bases left in between. Germline CDR1 SQVTM, CDR2 ANQGSEA. This CDR3 region has 11 residues. The CDR3 DNA reads TGCAGCGTTGAATCAGCAAATGAGCAGTTCTTC. It encodes CSVESANEQFF.

The genes are TRBV6-5 and TRBJ1-1, with D unresolved. The V gene lost 5 bases and the J gene lost 0 bases, with 10 bases spanning the gap. This CDR3 has 14 amino acids. Looked up from germline, CDR1 is MNHEY and CDR2 is SVGAGI. DNA for the CDR3: TGTGCCAGCAGTAGGGAGGCAGTGAACACTGAAGCTTTCTTT. Amino acid sequence: CASSREAVNTEAFF.

The V and J genes are TRBV5-5 and TRBJ1-3; D uncertain. The CDR3 covers 14 residues. Germline CDR1 SGHKS, CDR2 YYEKEE (reference sequence). Trimming took off 1 base at V and 4 bases at J, with 9 bases between the two ends. CDR3 residues: CASSLTVPGNTIYF. CDR3 DNA sequence: TGTGCCAGCAGCTTGACTGTACCCGGAAACACCATATATTTT. Full variable domain (outside the CDR3, taken from reference TRBV5-5 and TRBJ1-3): DAGVTQSPTHLIKTRGQQVTLRCSPISGHKSVSWYQQVLGQGPQFIFQYYEKEERGRGNFPDRFSARQFPNYSSELNVNALLLGDSALYLCASSLTVPGNTIYFGEGSWLTVV.

The genes are TRBV28 and TRBJ2-5; 8 positions match TRBD1. The CDR3 loop spans 14 amino acids. After removal of 2 bases from V and 3 bases from J, the junction contained 2 bases not matched to a gene. From germline, CDR1 is MDHEN and CDR2 SYDVKM. The CDR3 reads CASSLQGAKETQYF. The CDR3 DNA reads as TGTGCCAGCAGTTTACAGGGGGCGAAAGAGACCCAGTACTTC.

V gene TRBV7-2 combines with J gene TRBJ2-1; D assignment may be TRBD1 or TRBD2 (5 bases each). The CDR3 spans 12 residues. Trimming cost V 5 bases and J 7 bases, with 9 bases left between them. Germline CDR1 is SGHTA and CDR2 is FQGNSA. This chain's CDR3 is CASSGAGNEQFF. The CDR3 DNA reads TGTGCCAGCAGCGGGGCGGGTAATGAGCAGTTCTTC.

The chain employs TRBV30 and TRBJ1-1, with 9 bases identical to TRBD1. In germline, CDR1 is GTSNPN, CDR2 SVGIG (reference sequence). The CDR3 is 14 amino acids. V gave up 6 bases and J gave up 4 bases; unmatched junction bases: 9. The CDR3 DNA reads TGTGCCTGCCTTCTTTGGACAGGGGTCACTGAAGCTTTCTTT. Encoded protein: CACLLWTGVTEAFF.

This sequence joins TRBV7-9 and TRBJ2-1; D uncertain. The CDR3 spans 13 residues. V lost 4 bases to trimming and J lost 7 bases, with 11 bases between them. Germline V gene lookup returns CDR1 SEHNR and CDR2 FQNEAQ (reference sequence). CDR3 amino acids: CASSSKGPNEQFF. CDR3 DNA sequence: TGTGCCAGCAGCTCGAAAGGACCGAATGAGCAGTTCTTC.

This sequence joins TRBV4-1 and TRBJ2-2; 9 nucleotides align to TRBD1. V shed 4 bases and J 1 base; nucleotides not matched to a gene: 4. In germline, CDR1 is MGHRA, CDR2 YSYEKL. This CDR3 region has 16 residues. The CDR3 is CASSLGQGWNTGELFF. The CDR3 nucleotides read TGCGCCAGCAGCCTTGGACAGGGGTGGAACACCGGGGAGCTGTTTTTT.

The chain has TRBV28 and TRBJ2-1, with a tentative D call TRBD2 (6 bases). CDR3 size: 12 residues. Trimming took off 7 bases at V and 13 bases at J, with 17 bases between the two ends. Looked up from germline, CDR1 is MDHEN and CDR2 is SYDVKM. The CDR3 reads CASKEGRRGQFF. Written as DNA, the CDR3 is TGTGCCAGCAAGGAGGGTAGGAGAGGTCAGTTCTTC.

The chain recombines TRBV7-8 with TRBJ2-1; perhaps TRBD1 as D (5 bases). CDR1 SGHVS and CDR2 FQNEAQ come from the germline V gene. The CDR3 sequence is 13 residues long. With 4 bases removed from V and 15 bases from J, the gap between germline ends came to 19 bases. CDR3 amino acids: CASSSVLGRVPFF. The CDR3 DNA reads as TGTGCCAGCAGCTCGGTATTGGGCAGGGTGCCGTTCTTC.

The V call is TRBV11-3, the J call TRBJ2-2; no definite D call. V lost 5 bases and J lost 5, with 3 bases in between. CDR1 SGHNT and CDR2 YENEEA come from the germline V gene. The CDR3 is 11 residues long. The CDR3 DNA is TGTGCCAGCAGCGCGACCGGGGAGCTGTTTTTT. Amino acids: CASSATGELFF.

The chain combines TRBV18 with TRBJ2-1; 8 bases are shared with TRBD2. The ends lost 3 bases at V and 3 bases at J; junction bases unmatched: 7. The CDR3 extends over 16 amino acids. Germline V gene data show CDR1 as KGHSH and CDR2 as LQKENI. For the CDR3, the DNA is TGTGCCAGCTCACCCTCGGCGGGAGGCTTCTACAATGAGCAGTTCTTC. This translates into CASSPSAGGFYNEQFF. Complete variable domain (other parts from reference TRBV18 and TRBJ2-1): NAGVMQNPRHLVRRRGQEARLRCSPMKGHSHVYWYRQLPEEGLKFMVYLQKENIIDESGMPKERFSAEFPKEGPSILRIQQVVRGDSAAYFCASSPSAGGFYNEQFFGPGTRLTVL.

The rearrangement uses TRBV28 and TRBJ2-2, with 7 bases aligning to TRBD2. This CDR3 comprises 17 residues. Germline CDR1 reads MDHEN; CDR2 reads SYDVKM. With V trimmed by 4 bases and J by 6 bases, 14 bases remained unmatched. In nucleotides, the CDR3 is TGTGCCAGCAGTTCCTATAGGGGCCAGCGGGATTCCGGGGAGCTGTTTTTT. Its translation: CASSSYRGQRDSGELFF.

The chain has TRBV28 and TRBJ2-4; D unresolved. Germline V gene sequence: CDR1 MDHEN, CDR2 SYDVKM. This CDR3 has 14 residues. The V gene lost 6 bases and the J gene lost 5 bases, with 14 bases spanning the gap. The CDR3 reads CASRNIGWENIQYF. CDR3 nucleotides: TGTGCCAGCAGAAACATTGGATGGGAAAACATTCAGTACTTC.

The V call is TRBV28, the J call TRBJ2-7; 9 bases align to TRBD1. Per the germline V gene, CDR1 is MDHEN and CDR2 is SYDVKM. The CDR3 length is 17 residues. Unmatched junction bases numbered 12, after V lost 5 bases and J lost 1 base. The CDR3 loop reads CASSDVRGTGPSYEQYF. The CDR3 DNA sequence: TGTGCCAGCAGTGACGTAAGAGGGACAGGGCCGTCCTACGAGCAGTACTTC.

V is TRBV7-9 and J is TRBJ1-3; TRBD1 aligns across 7 bases. The CDR3 covers 15 residues. The germline gives CDR1 SEHNR, CDR2 FQNEAQ (reference sequence). The junction had 4 bases not matched to a gene; V was cut back by 5 bases and J by 0 bases. The CDR3 DNA sequence: TGTGCCAGCAGCCCAAACAGGGGCTCTGGAAACACCATATATTTT. Translation gives CASSPNRGSGNTIYF.

J is TRBJ1-1 and V is TRBV5-1; D not certain. There are 14 residues in the CDR3. The V end lost 7 bases, the J end lost 5 bases, and 18 bases lay between the germline ends. Looked up from germline, CDR1 is SGHRS and CDR2 is YFSETQ. The CDR3 nucleotides read TGCGCCAGCGGGCTAGACCCCGGCGGGACTGAAGCTTTCTTT. This gives the protein CASGLDPGGTEAFF.

The V call is TRBV7-9, the J call TRBJ1-1; D gene uncertain. Germline assignment: CDR1 SEHNR and CDR2 FQNEAQ (reference sequence). The CDR3 sequence is 13 residues long. Trimming pared 3 bases from V and 8 bases from J, leaving 13 bases between. The CDR3 nucleotides read TGTGCCAGCAGCTTCCTTGCTCCGGCCGAAGCTTTCTTT. Its translation is CASSFLAPAEAFF. Based on the CDR3 plus reference TRBV7-9 and TRBJ1-1, the full variable domain is DTGVSQNPRHKITKRGQNVTFRCDPISEHNRLYWYRQTLGQGPEFLTYFQNEAQLEKSRLLSDRFSAERPKGSFSTLEIQRTEQGDSAMYLCASSFLAPAEAFFGQGTRLTVV.

The gene calls are TRBV5-1 and TRBJ2-5, with a possible D match to TRBD2 (5 bases). The germline V and J ends were trimmed by 0 bases and 5 bases, with 8 bases remaining between them. This CDR3 comprises 13 residues. Germline V gives CDR1 SGHRS, CDR2 YFSETQ. This CDR3 reads CASSLALAETQYF. The CDR3 nucleotides read TGCGCCAGCAGCTTGGCCTTAGCGGAGACCCAGTACTTC.

V and J are TRBV4-3 and TRBJ2-1, with 9 bases lining up with TRBD2. Germline V gene data show CDR1 as LGHNA and CDR2 as YSLEER. The CDR3 is 14 amino acids. V shed 1 base and J 9 bases; nucleotides not matched to a gene: 4. The CDR3 DNA sequence: TGCGCCAGCAGCCAAGGCGGGAGGGTGGGTGAGCAGTTCTTC. Translation gives CASSQGGRVGEQFF.

The gene calls are TRBV21-1 and TRBJ1-1; TRBD1 is the table's D call and was not checked against the DNA. TRBV21-1 is listed as a pseudogene. This CDR3 has 17 residues. The CDR3 is CASSKEGDRVWNTEAFF. The CDR3, as DNA: TGTGCCAGCAGCAAAGAAGGGGACAGGGTTTGGAACACTGAAGCTTTCTTT.

V gene TRBV30 combines with J gene TRBJ1-6; D call uncertain. CDR3 length: 14 residues. The V gene lost 1 base and the J gene lost 0 bases, with 4 bases spanning the gap. The germline CDR1 and CDR2 sequences are GTSNPN and SVGIG (reference sequence). The CDR3 DNA follows: TGTGCCTGGAGTGCGATCTCCTATAATTCACCCCTCCACTTT. Translation: CAWSAISYNSPLHF. The full variable domain, with the rest looked up from reference TRBV30 and TRBJ1-6, is SQTIHQWPATLVQPVGSPLSLECTVEGTSNPNLYWYRQAAGRGLQLLFYSVGIGQISSEVPQNLSASRPQDRQFILSSKKLLLSDSGFYLCAWSAISYNSPLHFGNGTRLTVT.

The V gene is TRBV19, the J gene TRBJ1-2, with D possibly TRBD1 on 5 matching bases. Germline CDR1 and CDR2: LNHDA and SQIVND (reference sequence). The CDR3 consists of 15 residues. V lost 8 bases, J lost 7 bases, and 23 bases lay in between. This CDR3 reads CASLVPGRGAGGYTF. The CDR3, as DNA: TGTGCCAGTCTAGTACCGGGACGCGGAGCGGGTGGCTACACCTTC. Using reference TRBV19 and TRBJ1-2 for the parts outside the CDR3, the full variable domain is DGGITQSPKYLFRKEGQNVTLSCEQNLNHDAMYWYRQDPGQGLRLIYYSQIVNDFQKGDIAEGYSVSREKKESFPLTVTSAQKNPTAFYLCASLVPGRGAGGYTFGSGTRLTVV.

This chain links TRBV28 with TRBJ2-1; TRBD1 agrees at 7 bases. The germline V gene has CDR1 MDHEN and CDR2 SYDVKM. J gave up 0 bases and V 6 bases, and 8 bases lay outside the gene matches. The CDR3 consists of 16 residues. The CDR3 region is CASRTQGQSSYNEQFF. Written as DNA, the CDR3 is TGTGCCAGCAGGACACAGGGGCAGAGCTCCTACAATGAGCAGTTCTTC.

This chain links TRBV11-3 with TRBJ2-3; TRBD2 matches 11 bases. Looked up from germline, CDR1 is SGHNT and CDR2 is YENEEA. The CDR3 length is 16 residues. V was pared by 1 base and J by 3 bases, with 3 bases of the junction left unmatched. The CDR3 loop is CASSLGASGRTDTQYF. Here the CDR3 DNA reads TGTGCCAGCAGCTTAGGGGCTAGCGGGAGGACAGATACGCAGTATTTT.